Below, one T cell receptor beta chain is given with its context. The CDR3 has 14 amino acids. V was trimmed by 3 bases and J by 5 bases, leaving 13 bases between them. Germline V gene sequence: CDR1 SGHTA, CDR2 FQGTGA. Measured with immunoSEQ multiplex PCR; TCRdb has only the in-frame clones, and not every one. The repertoire holds tens of thousands of clones, with about 88% as singletons. The record originates from a study of T cell changes during pregnancy in multiple sclerosis. The V gene is TRBV7-3, the J gene TRBJ1-1; D might be TRBD1 (5 bases). This clonotype was sampled from a female donor with multiple sclerosis, enrolled in a pregnancy study. The specimen comprised CD4+ T cells from peripheral blood mononuclear cells, sampled in the first trimester of pregnancy. CDR3 bases: TGTGCCAGCAGCTTCATTGGGGGGGAAACTGAAGCTTTCTTT. Residues: CASSFIGGETEAFF.